The rows below give T cell receptor beta chains drawn from one sample of a study of shared clonotypes between healthy human individuals. Produced via immunoSEQ multiplex PCR; TCRdb's table is partial and in-frame only. Of about 2.3 million clones listed, more than 80% are singletons. The sample taken for sequencing was naive CD4+ T cells from PBMCs. The receptors were gathered from a man aged 18 to 30 in good health. Some clones in this sample may be carry-over from other donors' samples. CDR3s include the opening cysteine and the closing phenylalanine or tryptophan. Fields, in order: V gene, J gene, D gene, clone size, CDR3 protein. A D gene is named only where the DNA matches it firmly. Clone size is stated in some rows and not others, as once, few, many or a class when expanded.

TRBV19	TRBJ2-3	.	once	CASSLGASDTQYF
TRBV6-1	TRBJ1-5	.	.	CASSPRAPSNQPQHF
TRBV4-1	TRBJ2-5	TRBD2	.	CASSQPTSGGTQYF
TRBV5-6	TRBJ1-3	.	.	CASSLTPRSGNTIYF
TRBV4-2	TRBJ1-1	TRBD1	.	CASSFLDRDGPEAFF
TRBV11-2	TRBJ2-1	.	once	CASSLKGGYEQFF
TRBV11-2	TRBJ1-1	.	few	CASSLFLDEAFF
TRBV5-1	TRBJ2-7	TRBD1	.	CASSPGGGPFEQYF
TRBV2	TRBJ1-2	TRBD1	.	CASRGTGTYYGYTF
TRBV6-1	TRBJ1-1	.	.	CASAPQGWMNTEAFF
TRBV6-1	TRBJ1-3	.	.	CASDSRKSSGNTIYF
TRBV28	TRBJ2-7	TRBD2	.	CASSRGGGYEQYF
TRBV6-1	TRBJ1-2	.	once	CASSDLWTAYGYTF
TRBV2	TRBJ1-1	.	few	CASNLLNTEAFF
TRBV27	TRBJ2-1	TRBD2	.	CASSLRGLVPYNEQFF
TRBV5-1	TRBJ2-2	TRBD1	.	CASSVQGPPNTGELFF
TRBV6-1	TRBJ1-2	.	.	CASRQTEANYGYTF
TRBV2	TRBJ2-4	.	.	CASRGSFAKNIQYF
TRBV6-4	TRBJ2-2	.	.	CASSDLPGGTGELFF
TRBV2	TRBJ2-7	.	.	CASRQGPYEQYF
TRBV7-2	TRBJ1-1	TRBD1	.	CASSGQGVGTEAFF
TRBV7-3	TRBJ2-1	TRBD2	.	CASSLKASGRAESYEQFF
TRBV9	TRBJ2-2	.	.	CASSVQQPGRTGELFF
TRBV15	TRBJ2-1	TRBD2	.	CATSHAGEYNEQFF
TRBV20-1	TRBJ2-7	TRBD2	.	CSAPSGYEQYF
TRBV28	TRBJ1-2	.	.	CASSLPPGDTGYTF
TRBV28	TRBJ2-7	.	.	CASNGAVSYEQYF
TRBV29-1	TRBJ1-5	.	.	CSVPNQPQHF
TRBV14	TRBJ2-3	.	.	CASSPIQPGDTQYF
TRBV7-6	TRBJ2-2	TRBD2	.	CASSFGGRYTGELFF
TRBV5-6	TRBJ2-6	.	.	CASSRRGVASGANVLTF
TRBV28	TRBJ2-6	TRBD2	.	CASKPTSGRSGGANVLTF
TRBV28	TRBJ2-1	.	.	CASSPPGAYEQFF
TRBV7-9	TRBJ2-5	TRBD2	.	CASSLATTGGPGETQYF
TRBV6-1	TRBJ2-5	.	.	CASRVAETQYF